This is a list of T cell receptor beta chains from one sample in a study of blood T cells in healthy people across ages. TCRdb analysed the 5' RACE reads with MiXCR anew, one entry per CDR3 protein. This table has some 1.5 million distinct CDR3 sequences, 28% appearing once. Source material: blood. The receptors stem from a woman in her 30s in good health. Each CDR3 is given with its conserved first and last residue. The D gene is left open where the match is weak. Size is stated for part of the rows, as once, few or many counts, or as a class when the clone is expanded.

cdr3_length	clone_size	d_call	v_call	j_call	cdr3_aa	cdr3_nt
15	NA	NA	TRBV25-1	TRBJ1-1	CASRPGGRGNTEAFF	TGTGCCAGTCGGCCGGGGGGCAGGGGTAACACTGAAGCTTTCTTT
13	few	NA	TRBV14	TRBJ2-5	CASRPGDRLWQYF	TGTGCCAGCAGACCTGGGGACCGGTTGTGGCAGTACTTC
17	NA	TRBD2	TRBV7-2	TRBJ2-1	CASSLDYGRAPYNEQFF	TGTGCCAGCAGCTTAGACTACGGGAGGGCCCCCTACAATGAGCAGTTCTTC
14	NA	NA	TRBV13	TRBJ2-2	CASSARGNTGELFF	TGTGCCAGCAGCGCCCGGGGGAACACCGGGGAGCTGTTTTTT
15	once	NA	TRBV4-1	TRBJ2-2	CASSQVFKNTGELFF	TGCGCCAGCAGCCAAGTTTTTAAGAACACCGGGGAGCTGTTTTTT
16	few	TRBD1	TRBV7-9	TRBJ2-5	CASSFSGQVVTETQYF	TGTGCCAGCAGCTTCTCAGGACAGGTAGTGACGGAGACCCAGTACTTC
15	many	NA	TRBV28	TRBJ2-1	CASSYRAPGYNEQFF	TGTGCCAGCAGCTACCGGGCCCCTGGCTACAATGAGCAGTTCTTC
15	few	NA	TRBV7-2	TRBJ2-5	CASSLAKQGLETRYF	TGTGCCAGCAGCTTAGCCAAACAGGGTTTGGAGACCCGGTACTTC
15	NA	NA	TRBV7-9	TRBJ2-5	CASTLLTEDQETQYF	TGTGCCAGCACCCTATTGACGGAGGACCAAGAGACCCAGTACTTC
15	few	NA	TRBV12-3/TRBV12-4	TRBJ1-1	CASSLNLRGGTEAFF	TGTGCCAGCAGTTTAAATTTACGCGGGGGCACTGAAGCTTTCTTT
16	NA	TRBD1	TRBV28	TRBJ1-6	CASTVTGGSYNSPLHF	TGTGCCAGCACCGTGACAGGGGGCTCCTATAATTCACCCCTCCACTTT
15	few	NA	TRBV5-1	TRBJ1-6	CASSLTTGPNSPLHF	TGCGCCAGCAGCCTCACGACAGGACCTAATTCACCCCTCCACTTT
13	few	NA	TRBV20-1	TRBJ1-2	CSARHGENYGYTF	TGCAGTGCTAGACACGGAGAGAACTATGGCTACACCTTC
15	NA	NA	TRBV4-1	TRBJ1-2	CASSQVRGSSYGYTF	TGCGCCAGCAGCCAAGTTCGGGGCAGCTCCTATGGCTACACCTTC
13	NA	NA	TRBV29-1	TRBJ2-5	CSVEDRGSTGHYF	TGCAGCGTTGAAGATAGAGGCTCTACGGGGCATTACTTC
16	many	NA	TRBV4-1	TRBJ2-7	CASSQEFRTGTYEQYF	TGCGCCAGCAGCCAAGAATTCAGGACTGGTACCTACGAGCAGTACTTC
16	NA	TRBD2	TRBV6-5	TRBJ2-2	CVSMELAGVNTGELFF	TGTGTCAGCATGGAACTAGCGGGGGTCAACACCGGGGAGCTGTTTTTT
15	many	TRBD1	TRBV7-8	TRBJ2-5	CASSLDRGYQETQYF	TGTGCCAGCAGCTTGGACAGGGGGTACCAAGAGACCCAGTACTTC
13	many	NA	TRBV12-3/TRBV12-4	TRBJ2-1	CASSPTRDSLQFF	TGTGCCAGCAGCCCTACAAGGGACTCCCTGCAGTTCTTC
17	NA	NA	TRBV6-5	TRBJ1-1	CASSYRQGTRGNTEAFF	TGTGCCAGCAGTTACAGGCAGGGCACGAGGGGGAACACTGAAGCTTTCTTT
12	many	NA	TRBV29-1	TRBJ1-5	CSVAWRGQPQHF	TGCAGCGTAGCCTGGCGCGGTCAGCCCCAGCATTTT
16	NA	TRBD2	TRBV2	TRBJ2-3	CASSELAGGYTDTQYF	TGTGCCAGCAGTGAACTAGCGGGGGGGTACACAGATACGCAGTATTTT
12	many	NA	TRBV6-6	TRBJ2-3	CASSYEADTQYF	TGTGCCAGCAGTTATGAGGCAGATACGCAGTATTTT
14	NA	NA	TRBV2	TRBJ1-1	CASIRAVPNTEAFF	TGTGCCAGCATTCGAGCCGTGCCGAACACTGAAGCTTTCTTT
12	few	NA	TRBV20-1	TRBJ1-4	CSARGSNEKLFF	TGCAGTGCTAGAGGGTCTAATGAAAAACTGTTTTTT
17	NA	TRBD1	TRBV7-2	TRBJ2-3	CASSLHRQGALGDTQYF	TGTGCCAGCAGCTTGCACAGACAGGGGGCGCTGGGAGATACGCAGTATTTT
13	NA	NA	TRBV2	TRBJ1-1	CASRRVGSPEAFF	TGTGCCAGCAGACGGGTAGGCAGTCCTGAAGCTTTCTTT
16	NA	NA	TRBV9	TRBJ1-2	CASSVSVRGDTYGYTF	TGTGCCAGCAGCGTCAGCGTTAGGGGGGACACATATGGCTACACCTTC
13	few	TRBD1	TRBV9	TRBJ2-7	CASSSGQEDEQYF	TGTGCCAGCAGCAGCGGACAGGAGGACGAGCAGTACTTC
15	many	TRBD1	TRBV29-1	TRBJ2-7	CSVERAGTGSYEQYF	TGCAGCGTTGAAAGGGCCGGGACAGGGAGCTACGAGCAGTACTTC
15	few	NA	TRBV12-3/TRBV12-4	TRBJ2-1	CASSLGARRFNEQFF	TGTGCCAGCAGTTTGGGGGCCCGTAGATTTAATGAGCAGTTCTTC
16	NA	NA	TRBV4-1	TRBJ2-2	CASKTTERMNTGELFF	TGCGCCAGCAAGACGACAGAAAGAATGAACACCGGGGAGCTGTTTTTT
15	few	TRBD2	TRBV28	TRBJ2-1	CASRKSGGRYNEQFF	TGTGCCAGCAGAAAGAGCGGGGGGAGGTACAATGAGCAGTTCTTC
13	many	NA	TRBV7-9	TRBJ2-7	CASSSRASDEQYF	TGTGCCAGCAGCTCACGGGCATCCGACGAGCAGTACTTC
13	NA	TRBD1	TRBV5-6	TRBJ2-7	CASQRTGGYEQYF	TGTGCCAGCCAAAGGACAGGAGGCTACGAGCAGTACTTC
13	NA	NA	TRBV5-6	TRBJ1-1	CASSWVSNTEAFF	TGTGCCAGCAGCTGGGTCAGCAACACTGAAGCTTTCTTT
14	few	NA	TRBV20-1	TRBJ2-3	CSVPAERNTDTQYF	TGCAGTGTCCCCGCCGAGCGTAACACAGATACGCAGTATTTT
14	NA	NA	TRBV5-1	TRBJ1-1	CASSFRQQNTEAFF	TGCGCCAGCAGCTTCCGACAGCAGAACACTGAAGCTTTCTTT
11	NA	NA	TRBV19	TRBJ2-7	CASSNMREQYF	TGTGCCAGTAGTAATATGAGGGAGCAGTACTTC
13	NA	NA	TRBV9	TRBJ2-7	CASSVQGGDEQYF	TGTGCCAGCAGCGTACAAGGAGGGGACGAGCAGTACTTC
15	NA	TRBD2	TRBV3-1	TRBJ2-5	CASTGLDRRQETQYF	TGTGCCAGCACTGGACTAGATCGGAGGCAAGAGACCCAGTACTTC
15	NA	TRBD2	TRBV7-2	TRBJ2-2	CASSLSSGNTGELFF	TGTGCCAGCAGCCTATCTAGCGGGAACACCGGGGAGCTGTTTTTT
16	NA	TRBD2	TRBV12-3/TRBV12-4	TRBJ2-1	CASGKTSGRRRNEQFF	TGTGCCAGCGGAAAGACTAGCGGGAGGCGAAGGAATGAGCAGTTCTTC
15	NA	NA	TRBV11-2	TRBJ2-7	CASREVGPSYNEQYF	TGCGCCAGCAGGGAGGTAGGGCCTTCCTACAATGAGCAGTACTTC
15	few	NA	TRBV20-1	TRBJ1-2	CSARVEAGLGYGYTF	TGCAGTGCTAGAGTCGAGGCCGGTCTAGGGTATGGCTACACCTTC